Each of the 8 T cell receptor beta chains below was sequenced from the same sample in a study of T-cell reconstitution after alpha-beta-depleted transplantation in children. Unique molecular identifiers were used to barcode this TCRbeta library. MiXCR was run by TCRdb on the PCR reads, yielding one entry per CDR3 protein. The sample contains approximately 130,000 distinct CDR3 sequences, roughly 10% of which appear only once. Specimen: PBMCs, mostly from graft donor cells, collected 180 days after TCRalphabeta/CD19-depleted stem cell transplant. The receptors stem from a girl under three years old who had a stem cell transplant for combined immunodeficiency, so the T cells may come from the graft donor.

In this sample, this clonotype turned up a few times. The chain joins TRBV7-2 to TRBJ1-6; 7 bases match TRBD1. This CDR3 is built from 15 residues. V lost 5 bases, J lost 7 bases, and 8 bases stayed unmatched. Per germline, CDR1 SGHTA and CDR2 FQGNSA. The CDR3 nucleotides are TGTGCCAGCAGCCCCACCGCCAGGGGGAATTCACCCCTCCACTTT. Translated: CASSPTARGNSPLHF.

This clonotype was seen more than once but under ten times. The gene calls are TRBV3-1 and TRBJ2-3; D call uncertain. V was shortened by 0 bases and J by 0 bases, with 4 bases between the two germline ends. Germline CDR1 and CDR2: LGHDT and YNNKEL (reference sequence). The length of the CDR3 is 14 residues. The CDR3 here is CASSQEGSTDTQYF. The DNA of the CDR3 is TGTGCCAGCAGCCAAGAAGGCAGCACAGATACGCAGTATTTT.

The genes are TRBV5-6 and TRBJ1-6; 7 positions agree with TRBD1. J was trimmed by 3 bases and V by 3 bases; bases with no gene match: 6. Germline CDR1 SGHDT, CDR2 YYEEEE. This CDR3 comprises 16 residues. In nucleotides, the CDR3 is TGTGCCAGCAGCTCCGTCGACAGGGTCTATAATTCACCCCTCCACTTT. As protein: CASSSVDRVYNSPLHF.

V and J are TRBV12-3 or TRBV12-4 and TRBJ2-7, with a weak D call TRBD2 (6 bases). The CDR3 contains 16 residues. V was pared by 2 bases and J by 0 bases, with 14 bases between. Written as DNA, the CDR3 is TGTGCCAGCAGTTTACAGGCTAGCGTAAGCTCCTACGAGCAGTACTTC. This translates into CASSLQASVSSYEQYF.

This chain links TRBV12-3 or TRBV12-4 with TRBJ2-1, with D tentatively TRBD2 (6 bases). Trimming removed 2 bases at V and 9 bases at J, with 14 bases between. CDR3 length: 14 residues. The CDR3 region has the DNA TGTGCCAGCAGTTTATATAGGCTAGCGAGTGAGCAGTTCTTC. This translates into CASSLYRLASEQFF.

Only a few counts were recorded for this clonotype. This chain uses TRBV7-9 with TRBJ2-1, with 9 bases lining up with TRBD1. The CDR3 consists of 15 residues. CDR1 and CDR2 (germline): SEHNR, FQNEAQ (reference sequence). The V segment lost 5 bases and the J segment 3 bases; nucleotides outside the gene matches: 5. The CDR3 loop is CASSPRGQGYNEQFF. The DNA of the CDR3 is TGTGCCAGCAGCCCCCGGGGACAGGGCTACAATGAGCAGTTCTTC.

This clonotype was detected a few times. The J gene is TRBJ1-1, the V gene TRBV5-6; maybe TRBD1 (5 bases). Germline CDR1 reads SGHDT; CDR2 reads YYEEEE. V gave up 1 base and J gave up 4 bases, with 20 bases separating them. The CDR3 covers 17 residues. This CDR3 reads CASSLLLQGPRTTEAFF. Written as DNA, the CDR3 is TGTGCCAGCAGCTTGCTCCTGCAGGGTCCAAGGACCACTGAAGCTTTCTTT. Full variable domain (rest looked up from reference TRBV5-6 and TRBJ1-1): DAGVTQSPTHLIKTRGQQVTLRCSPKSGHDTVSWYQQALGQGPQFIFQYYEEEERQRGNFPDRFSGHQFPNYSSELNVNALLLGDSALYLCASSLLLQGPRTTEAFFGQGTRLTVV.

V gene TRBV7-2 combines with J gene TRBJ2-3; 9 bases map to TRBD2. Germline CDR1 and CDR2: SGHTA and FQGNSA. The CDR3 is made up of 16 amino acids. V lost 5 bases and J lost 3; bases outside the gene matches: 9. The CDR3 spells CASSPSGGGATDTQYF. CDR3 sequence (DNA): TGTGCCAGCAGCCCCAGCGGCGGGGGGGCAACAGATACGCAGTATTTT. Full variable domain (rest looked up from reference TRBV7-2 and TRBJ2-3): GAGVSQSPSNKVTEKGKDVELRCDPISGHTALYWYRQSLGQGLEFLIYFQGNSAPDKSGLPSDRFSAERTGGSVSTLTIQRTQQEDSAVYLCASSPSGGGATDTQYFGPGTRLTVL.